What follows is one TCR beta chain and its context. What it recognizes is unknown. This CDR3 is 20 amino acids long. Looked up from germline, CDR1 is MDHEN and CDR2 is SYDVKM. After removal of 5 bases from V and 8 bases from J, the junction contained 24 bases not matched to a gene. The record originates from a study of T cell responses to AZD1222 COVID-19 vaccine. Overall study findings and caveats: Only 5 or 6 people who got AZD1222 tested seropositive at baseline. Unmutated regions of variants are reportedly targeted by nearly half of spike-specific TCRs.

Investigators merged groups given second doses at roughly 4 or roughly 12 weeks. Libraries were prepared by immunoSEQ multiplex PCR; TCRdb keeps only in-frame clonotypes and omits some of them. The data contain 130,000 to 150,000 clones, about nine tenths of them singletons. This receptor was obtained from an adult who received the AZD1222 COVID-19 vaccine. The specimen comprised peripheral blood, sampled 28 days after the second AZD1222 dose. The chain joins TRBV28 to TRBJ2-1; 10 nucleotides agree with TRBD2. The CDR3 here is CASSPLLLNMGRAGGDEQFF. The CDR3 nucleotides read TGTGCCAGCAGTCCCCTCCTTTTAAATATGGGGAGAGCGGGAGGGGATGAGCAGTTCTTC.